A selection of T cell receptor beta chains follows, all from one sample in a study of blood T cells in healthy people across ages. TCRdb re-called the 5' RACE reads through MiXCR, storing one row per CDR3 protein. In the table there are some 920,000 distinct CDR3 sequences, roughly 51% of which are singletons. The sample taken for sequencing was blood. These receptors were taken from a woman aged 60-75 years in good health. Both conserved end residues are trimmed from each CDR3. D genes are given only for firm matches.

d_gene	v_gene	j_gene	CDR3aa
NA	TRBV3-1	TRBJ2-7	ASSQGEISAYEQY
NA	TRBV28	TRBJ1-2	ASSLWDALGYGYT
NA	TRBV10-3	TRBJ2-7	AIRADRGGVEQY
NA	TRBV7-9	TRBJ2-2	ASSPHLAATNTGELF
NA	TRBV27	TRBJ1-2	ASSTTGMGYGYT
TRBD1	TRBV29-1	TRBJ2-4	SVVDREENIQY
NA	TRBV7-2	TRBJ2-3	ASSLVPEERGKKQY
NA	TRBV6-6	TRBJ2-4	ASSDNGREQY
NA	TRBV11-2	TRBJ2-5	ASSFRAVGYQETQY
TRBD2	TRBV20-1	TRBJ2-1	SARAGLAGGWGSYNEQF
TRBD2	TRBV12-3/TRBV12-4	TRBJ2-1	ASSIAGGFSNEQF
NA	TRBV27	TRBJ2-7	ASSLQGHFYEQY
TRBD2	TRBV4-2	TRBJ2-2	ASSQELGGYGLAGSGELF
NA	TRBV23-1	TRBJ2-5	ASSQLMLETQY
NA	TRBV9	TRBJ1-2	ASSVWGEGYT
NA	TRBV29-1	TRBJ2-5	SVAIAPQETQY
TRBD1	TRBV29-1	TRBJ2-2	SVASPRQGAGELF
NA	TRBV7-2	TRBJ2-1	ASSLMGYPYEQF
NA	TRBV11-1	TRBJ2-7	ASSRPGSRGNEQY
NA	TRBV27	TRBJ2-7	ASSSQVGGYEQY
TRBD2	TRBV7-9	TRBJ2-7	ASSVAGSADEQY
TRBD1	TRBV6-5	TRBJ1-2	ASSIGQGYGYT
TRBD1	TRBV29-1	TRBJ1-5	SAGGQTNQPQH
NA	TRBV12-3/TRBV12-4	TRBJ2-7	ASPTATLSRPTSYEQY
NA	TRBV6-2/TRBV6-3	TRBJ2-1	ASNTEGAYREQF
TRBD2	TRBV5-5	TRBJ2-1	ASSLGRLAGHEQF
NA	TRBV12-3/TRBV12-4	NA	ASSLVDTREQY
NA	TRBV7-8	TRBJ2-7	ASSLGPNYEQY
TRBD2	TRBV11-2	TRBJ2-7	ASSLLGSSGRNEQY
TRBD1	TRBV11-2	TRBJ1-1	ASSLVSGGTEAF
NA	TRBV6-2/TRBV6-3	TRBJ2-7	ASMTSSYEQY
NA	TRBV7-9	TRBJ1-1	ASSQGPQRGEAF
NA	TRBV30	TRBJ2-5	AWSSGQNQETQY
NA	TRBV5-1	TRBJ1-5	ASSPSSGFSQPQH
NA	TRBV20-1	TRBJ2-1	SAPLGGYRDNEQF
NA	TRBV7-9	TRBJ2-5	ASSLTLGVANEQY
NA	TRBV20-1	TRBJ2-7	SVTRGDSTTRGQY
NA	TRBV4-1	TRBJ2-2	ASSLFAVRNTGELF
NA	TRBV12-3/TRBV12-4	TRBJ2-6	ASSFAGGGTGANVLT
TRBD1	TRBV12-3/TRBV12-4	NA	ASRIQGNEQY
NA	TRBV7-8	TRBJ1-4	ASSLNRGSNEKLF
NA	TRBV2	TRBJ2-6	ASGAGYSGANVLT
TRBD2	TRBV25-1	TRBJ2-1	ASIKAGGPINEQF
NA	TRBV7-2	TRBJ2-5	ASSLEANPQREQY
TRBD2	TRBV28	TRBJ2-7	ASRKSGTYEQY
TRBD2	TRBV2	TRBJ2-7	ASRKLARGAYEQY
NA	TRBV5-1	TRBJ2-2	ASSSTTGNTGELF
NA	TRBV29-1	TRBJ2-1	SVEPRWTTYNEQF
NA	TRBV7-9	TRBJ2-1	ASSTLLGDDEQF
NA	TRBV29-1	TRBJ2-5	SALQRTQETQY
TRBD2	TRBV3-1	TRBJ2-7	ASSQVSLAGETYEQY
TRBD1	TRBV7-9	TRBJ2-7	ASTQARQGVAEQY
NA	TRBV30	TRBJ1-4	AWSREGGGELF
TRBD1	TRBV20-1	TRBJ2-5	SASIVSGGEETQY
NA	TRBV2	NA	ASREAGAAIQY
TRBD2	TRBV29-1	TRBJ2-3	SVELAGTETQY
NA	TRBV4-2	TRBJ1-3	ASSREKLENTIY
TRBD1	TRBV20-1	TRBJ2-7	SARIPGQSLLEQY
NA	TRBV20-1	TRBJ2-6	SASSSSGANVLT
NA	TRBV7-9	TRBJ1-1	ASSLSAGYTEAF